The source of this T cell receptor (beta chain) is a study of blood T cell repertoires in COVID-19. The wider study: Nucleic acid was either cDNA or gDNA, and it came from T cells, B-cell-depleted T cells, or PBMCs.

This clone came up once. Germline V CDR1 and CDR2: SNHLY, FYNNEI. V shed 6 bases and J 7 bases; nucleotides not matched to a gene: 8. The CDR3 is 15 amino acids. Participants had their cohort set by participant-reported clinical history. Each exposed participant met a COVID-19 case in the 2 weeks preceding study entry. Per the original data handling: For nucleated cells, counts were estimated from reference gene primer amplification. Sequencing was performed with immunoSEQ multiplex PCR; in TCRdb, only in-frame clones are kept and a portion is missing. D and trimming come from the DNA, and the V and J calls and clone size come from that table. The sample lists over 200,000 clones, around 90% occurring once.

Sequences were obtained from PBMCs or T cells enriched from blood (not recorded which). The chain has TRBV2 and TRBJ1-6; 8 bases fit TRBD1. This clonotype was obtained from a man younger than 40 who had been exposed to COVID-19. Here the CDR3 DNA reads TGTGCCAGCAGAACGGACAGGGCAGTGAATTCACCCCTCCACTTT. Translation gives CASRTDRAVNSPLHF.